The TCR beta chain under discussion was sequenced for a study of cytomegalovirus exposure and HLA in healthy donors. A multiplex PCR was run with 60 Vbeta primers and 13 Jbeta primers. Clones were read by immunoSEQ multiplex PCR, and TCRdb kept only the in-frame ones, dropping some. The table shows 120,000 to 150,000 clones, with around 10% occurring only once. V dropped 5 bases and J dropped 5; count of bases not matched to a gene: 6. This CDR3 is built from 14 residues. Looked up from germline, CDR1 is SGDLS and CDR2 is YYNGEE. The receptor's source is a male donor in good health and CMV-seronegative. Sequenced sample: PBMCs. This chain links TRBV9 with TRBJ2-3; 9 positions agree with TRBD1. CDR3 region: CASSAQGAGDTQYF. CDR3 sequence (DNA): TGTGCCAGCAGTGCACAGGGGGCCGGAGATACGCAGTATTTT.